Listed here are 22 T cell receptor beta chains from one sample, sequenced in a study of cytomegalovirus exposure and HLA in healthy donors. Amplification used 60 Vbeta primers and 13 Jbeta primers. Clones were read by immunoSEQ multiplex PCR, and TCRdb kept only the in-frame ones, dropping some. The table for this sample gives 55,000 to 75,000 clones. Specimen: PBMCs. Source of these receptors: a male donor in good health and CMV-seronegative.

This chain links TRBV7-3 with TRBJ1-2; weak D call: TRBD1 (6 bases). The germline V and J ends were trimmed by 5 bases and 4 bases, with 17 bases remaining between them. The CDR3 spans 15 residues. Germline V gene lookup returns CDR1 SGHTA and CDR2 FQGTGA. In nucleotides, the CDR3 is TGTGCCAGCAGCCCGCAACAGGGCCCTAGCTATGGCTACACCTTC. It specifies CASSPQQGPSYGYTF.

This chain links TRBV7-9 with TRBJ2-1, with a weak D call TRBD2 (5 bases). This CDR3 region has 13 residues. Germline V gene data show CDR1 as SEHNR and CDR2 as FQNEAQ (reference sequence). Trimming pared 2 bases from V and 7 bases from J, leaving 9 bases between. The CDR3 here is CASSLTRENEQFF. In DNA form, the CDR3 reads TGTGCCAGCAGCTTAACGAGGGAAAATGAGCAGTTCTTC.

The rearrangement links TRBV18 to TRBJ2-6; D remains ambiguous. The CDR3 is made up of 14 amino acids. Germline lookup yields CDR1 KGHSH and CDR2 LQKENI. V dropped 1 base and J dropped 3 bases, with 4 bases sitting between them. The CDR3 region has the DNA TGTGCCAGCTCACCACAGCATGGGGCCAACGTCCTGACTTTC. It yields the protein CASSPQHGANVLTF.

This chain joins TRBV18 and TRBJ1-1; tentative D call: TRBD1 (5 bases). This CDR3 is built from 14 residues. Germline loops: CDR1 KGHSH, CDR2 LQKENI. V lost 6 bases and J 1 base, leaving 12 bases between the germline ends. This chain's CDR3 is CASSLTDQNTEAFF. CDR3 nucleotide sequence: TGTGCCAGCTCGTTGACAGACCAGAACACTGAAGCTTTCTTT.

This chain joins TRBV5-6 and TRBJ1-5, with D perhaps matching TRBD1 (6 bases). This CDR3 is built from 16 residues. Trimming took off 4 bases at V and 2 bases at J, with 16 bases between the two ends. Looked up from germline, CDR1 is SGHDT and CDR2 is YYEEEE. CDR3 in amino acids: CASSRTKSGGNQPQHF. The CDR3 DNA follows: TGTGCCAGCAGCCGCACTAAGTCAGGGGGCAATCAGCCCCAGCATTTT.

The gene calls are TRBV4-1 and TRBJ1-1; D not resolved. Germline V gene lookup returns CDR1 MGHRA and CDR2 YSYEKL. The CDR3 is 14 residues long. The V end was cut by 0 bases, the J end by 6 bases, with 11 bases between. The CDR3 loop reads CASSQDGRRSEAFF. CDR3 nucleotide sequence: TGCGCCAGCAGCCAAGATGGGCGCCGCTCTGAAGCTTTCTTT.

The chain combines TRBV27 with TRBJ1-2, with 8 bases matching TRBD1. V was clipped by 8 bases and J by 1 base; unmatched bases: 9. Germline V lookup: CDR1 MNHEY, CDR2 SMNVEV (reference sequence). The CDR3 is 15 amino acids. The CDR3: CASRYRGVVNYGYTF. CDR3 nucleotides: TGTGCCAGCCGGTACAGGGGGGTGGTTAACTATGGCTACACCTTC.

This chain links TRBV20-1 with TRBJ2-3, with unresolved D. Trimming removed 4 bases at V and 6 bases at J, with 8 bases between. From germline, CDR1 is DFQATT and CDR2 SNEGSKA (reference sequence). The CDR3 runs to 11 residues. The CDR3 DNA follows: TGCAGTGCTACCGTCTCGGATACGCAGTATTTT. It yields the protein CSATVSDTQYF.

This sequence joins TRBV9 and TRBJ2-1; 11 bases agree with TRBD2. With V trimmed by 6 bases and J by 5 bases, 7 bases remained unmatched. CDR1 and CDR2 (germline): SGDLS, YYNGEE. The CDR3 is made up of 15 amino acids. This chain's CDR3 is CASTPGLAVDNEQFF. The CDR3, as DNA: TGTGCCAGCACCCCGGGACTAGCGGTTGACAATGAGCAGTTCTTC. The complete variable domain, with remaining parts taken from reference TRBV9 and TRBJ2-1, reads DSGVTQTPKHLITATGQRVTLRCSPRSGDLSVYWYQQSLDQGLQFLIQYYNGEERAKGNILERFSAQQFPDLHSELNLSSLELGDSALYFCASTPGLAVDNEQFFGPGTRLTVL.

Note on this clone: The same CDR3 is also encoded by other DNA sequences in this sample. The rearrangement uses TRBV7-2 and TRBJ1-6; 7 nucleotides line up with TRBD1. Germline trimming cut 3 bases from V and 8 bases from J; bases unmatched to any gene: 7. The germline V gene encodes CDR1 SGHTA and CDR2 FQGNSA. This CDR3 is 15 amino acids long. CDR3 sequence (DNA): TGTGCCAGCAGCTTTACAGGGGTAGTTGATTCACCCCTCCACTTT. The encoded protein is CASSFTGVVDSPLHF.

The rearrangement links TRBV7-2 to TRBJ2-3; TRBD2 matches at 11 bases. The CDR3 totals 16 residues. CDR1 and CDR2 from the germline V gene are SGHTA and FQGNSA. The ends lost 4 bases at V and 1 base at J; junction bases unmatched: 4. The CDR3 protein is CASSYALAGGTDTQYF. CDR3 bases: TGTGCCAGCAGCTACGCACTAGCGGGAGGCACAGATACGCAGTATTTT.

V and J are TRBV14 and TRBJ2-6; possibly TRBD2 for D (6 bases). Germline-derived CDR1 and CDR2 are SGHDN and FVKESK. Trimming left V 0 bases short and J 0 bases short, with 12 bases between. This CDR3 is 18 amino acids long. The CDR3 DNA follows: TGTGCCAGCAGCCAAGAGGGACTTCTCCTCTCTGGGGCCAACGTCCTGACTTTC. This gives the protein CASSQEGLLLSGANVLTF.

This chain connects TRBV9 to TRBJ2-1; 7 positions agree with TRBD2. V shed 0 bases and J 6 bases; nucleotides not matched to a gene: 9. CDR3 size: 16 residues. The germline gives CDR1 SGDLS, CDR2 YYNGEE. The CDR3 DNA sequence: TGTGCCAGCAGCGTAGAACAGCGGGGTACAGTCAATGAGCAGTTCTTC. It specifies CASSVEQRGTVNEQFF. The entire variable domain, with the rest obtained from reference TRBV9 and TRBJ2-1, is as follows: DSGVTQTPKHLITATGQRVTLRCSPRSGDLSVYWYQQSLDQGLQFLIQYYNGEERAKGNILERFSAQQFPDLHSELNLSSLELGDSALYFCASSVEQRGTVNEQFFGPGTRLTVL.

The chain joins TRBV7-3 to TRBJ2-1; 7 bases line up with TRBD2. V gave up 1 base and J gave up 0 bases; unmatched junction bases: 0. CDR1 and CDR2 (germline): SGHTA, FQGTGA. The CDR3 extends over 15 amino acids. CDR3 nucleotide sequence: TGTGCCAGCAGCTTAAGCGGGAGCTCCTACAATGAGCAGTTCTTC. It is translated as CASSLSGSSYNEQFF.

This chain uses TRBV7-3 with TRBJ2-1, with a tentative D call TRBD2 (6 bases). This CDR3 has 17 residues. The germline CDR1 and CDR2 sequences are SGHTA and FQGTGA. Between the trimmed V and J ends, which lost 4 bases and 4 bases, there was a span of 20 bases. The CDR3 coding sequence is TGTGCCAGCAGCTCCTCCCCGGGGCTAGCGCTATACAATGAGCAGTTCTTC. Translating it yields CASSSSPGLALYNEQFF.

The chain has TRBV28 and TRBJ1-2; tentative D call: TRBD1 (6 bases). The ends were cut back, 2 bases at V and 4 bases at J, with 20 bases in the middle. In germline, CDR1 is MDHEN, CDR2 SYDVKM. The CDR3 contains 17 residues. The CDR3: CASSLRGASHRPYGYTF. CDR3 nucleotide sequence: TGTGCCAGCAGTTTACGGGGGGCCTCCCATCGCCCCTATGGCTACACCTTC.

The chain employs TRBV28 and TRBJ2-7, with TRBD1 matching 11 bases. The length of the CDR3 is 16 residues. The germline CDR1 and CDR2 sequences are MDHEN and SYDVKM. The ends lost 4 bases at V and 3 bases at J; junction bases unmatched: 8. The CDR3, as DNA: TGTGCCAGCAGTTCCCCCGGGACAGGGGGTAGCTACGAGCAGTACTTC. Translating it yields CASSSPGTGGSYEQYF.

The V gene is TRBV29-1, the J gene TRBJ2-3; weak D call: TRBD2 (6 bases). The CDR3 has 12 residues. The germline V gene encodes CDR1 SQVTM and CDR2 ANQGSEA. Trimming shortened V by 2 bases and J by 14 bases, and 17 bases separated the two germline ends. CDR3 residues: CSVEFQGRRGYF. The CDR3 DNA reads TGCAGCGTTGAATTCCAAGGGAGGAGGGGGTATTTT.

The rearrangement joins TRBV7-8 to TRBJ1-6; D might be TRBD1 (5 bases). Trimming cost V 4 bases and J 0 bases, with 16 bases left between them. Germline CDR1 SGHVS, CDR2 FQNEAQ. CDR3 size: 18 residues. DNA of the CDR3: TGTGCCAGCAGCTCCGGCGGGGGACTGAGCTCCTATAATTCACCCCTCCACTTT. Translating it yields CASSSGGGLSSYNSPLHF.

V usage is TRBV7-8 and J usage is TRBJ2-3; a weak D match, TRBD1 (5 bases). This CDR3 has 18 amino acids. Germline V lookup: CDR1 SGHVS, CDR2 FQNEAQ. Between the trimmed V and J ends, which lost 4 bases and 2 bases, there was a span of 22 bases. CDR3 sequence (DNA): TGTGCCAGCAGCTCTCGCAGCGCCACAGGTCATTTCACAGATACGCAGTATTTT. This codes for CASSSRSATGHFTDTQYF.

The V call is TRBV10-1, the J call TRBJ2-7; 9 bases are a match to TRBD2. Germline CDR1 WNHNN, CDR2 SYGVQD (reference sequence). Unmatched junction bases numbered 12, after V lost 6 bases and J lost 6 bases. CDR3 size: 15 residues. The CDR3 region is CASSRVWDSGSEQYF. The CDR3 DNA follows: TGCGCCAGCAGCCGAGTTTGGGATAGCGGGAGCGAGCAGTACTTC.

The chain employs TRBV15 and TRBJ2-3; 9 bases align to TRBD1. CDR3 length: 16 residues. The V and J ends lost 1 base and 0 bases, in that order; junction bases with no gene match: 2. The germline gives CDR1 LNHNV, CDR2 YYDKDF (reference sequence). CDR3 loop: CATSRGGQGSTDTQYF. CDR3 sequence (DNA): TGTGCCACCAGCAGAGGGGGACAGGGCAGCACAGATACGCAGTATTTT.